This T cell receptor beta chain was sequenced in a study of cytomegalovirus exposure and HLA in healthy donors. Across the whole study: From roughly 180 million T cells, an earlier analysis saw approximately 110 million unique TCR beta sequences.

Primers for the PCR totalled 60 Vbeta and 13 Jbeta. The method was immunoSEQ multiplex PCR; TCRdb's version includes in-frame clones alone and lacks a portion of them. The data hold approximately 150,000 clones, with around 76% observed a single time. This clone was counted only a few times. V dropped 0 bases and J dropped 5; count of bases not matched to a gene: 4. The CDR3 extends over 16 amino acids. The germline gives CDR1 SGHTA, CDR2 FQGNSA. V gene TRBV7-2 combines with J gene TRBJ1-6; TRBD1 aligns across 7 bases. This clonotype was sampled from a man in his sixties in good health and CMV-seronegative. Sequencing was performed on PBMCs. The CDR3 nucleotides are TGTGCCAGCAGCTTAGCGGGGACAGTCAATAATTCACCCCTCCACTTT. This translates into CASSLAGTVNNSPLHF.